The clone carrying this T cell receptor beta chain was counted between two and nine times. The V gene lost 7 bases and the J gene lost 3 bases, with 19 bases spanning the gap. CDR1 is MDHEN and CDR2 is SYDVKM in the germline V gene. The CDR3 contains 15 residues. This sample is drawn from a study of blood T cell repertoires in COVID-19. Study-level information: Sites across the United States, Italy and Spain contributed samples from acute and convalescent COVID-19. T cells, B-cell-depleted T cells, or PBMCs provided the cDNA or gDNA that served as material.

In the authors' workflow: Using reference gene primer amplification, nucleated cell counts were estimated. Sequencing was performed with immunoSEQ multiplex PCR; in TCRdb, only in-frame clones are kept and a portion is missing. D and trimming come from the DNA, and the V and J calls and clone size come from that table. This table holds approximately 180,000 clones, approximately 85% found once. The receptor was isolated from a man aged 55 to 69 with acute or convalescent COVID-19. What was sequenced was peripheral blood. The chain is built from TRBV28 and TRBJ2-7; D not resolved. CDR3 nucleotide sequence: TGTGCCAGCACCCCTTTTGGAGCCTCGAACTACGAGCAGTACTTC. Translated, it gives CASTPFGASNYEQYF.